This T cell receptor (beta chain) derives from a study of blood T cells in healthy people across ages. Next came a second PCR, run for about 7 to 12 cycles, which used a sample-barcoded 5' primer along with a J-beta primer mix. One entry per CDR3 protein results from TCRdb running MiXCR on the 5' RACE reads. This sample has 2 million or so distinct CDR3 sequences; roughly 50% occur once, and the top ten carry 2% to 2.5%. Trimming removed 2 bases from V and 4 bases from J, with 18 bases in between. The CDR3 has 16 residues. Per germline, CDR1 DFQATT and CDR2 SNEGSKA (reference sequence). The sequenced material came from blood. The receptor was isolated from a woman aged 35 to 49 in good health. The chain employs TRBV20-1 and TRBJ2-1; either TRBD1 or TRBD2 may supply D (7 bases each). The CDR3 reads CSARLGRGGPYNEQFF. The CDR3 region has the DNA TGCAGTGCTAGACTGGGCAGGGGGGGGCCGTACAATGAGCAGTTCTTC.